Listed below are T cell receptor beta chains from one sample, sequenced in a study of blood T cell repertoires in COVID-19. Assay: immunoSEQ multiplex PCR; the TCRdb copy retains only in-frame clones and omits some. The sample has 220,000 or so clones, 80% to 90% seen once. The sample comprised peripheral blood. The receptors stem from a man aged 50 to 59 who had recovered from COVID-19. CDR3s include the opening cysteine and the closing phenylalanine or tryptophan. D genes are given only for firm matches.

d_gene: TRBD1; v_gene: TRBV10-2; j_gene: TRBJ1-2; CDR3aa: CASSATGVGGYTF
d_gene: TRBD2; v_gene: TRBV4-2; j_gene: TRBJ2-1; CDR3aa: CASSQDASGSSYNEQFF
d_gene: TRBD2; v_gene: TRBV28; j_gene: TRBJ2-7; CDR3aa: CASTSSGAGGPYEQYF
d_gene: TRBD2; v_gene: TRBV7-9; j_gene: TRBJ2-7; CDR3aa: CASGASGRSNEQYF
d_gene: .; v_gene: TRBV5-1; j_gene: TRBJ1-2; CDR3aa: CASSPPQGNGYTF
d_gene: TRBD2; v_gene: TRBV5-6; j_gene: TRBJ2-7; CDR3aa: CASSPLRLAASYEQYF
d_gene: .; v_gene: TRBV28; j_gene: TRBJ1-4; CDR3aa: CASSANQGDDEKLFF
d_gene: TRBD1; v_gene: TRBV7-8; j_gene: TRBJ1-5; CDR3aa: CASSWAGTENQPQHF
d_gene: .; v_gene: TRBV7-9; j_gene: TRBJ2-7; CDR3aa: CASSLDFGEGISYEQYF
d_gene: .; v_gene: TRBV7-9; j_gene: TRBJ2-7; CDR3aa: CASSLGFQNYEQYF
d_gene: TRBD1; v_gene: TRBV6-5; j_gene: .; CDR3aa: CASKQGVEDEQYF
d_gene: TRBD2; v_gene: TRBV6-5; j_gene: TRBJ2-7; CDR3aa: CASSYSASGVEQYF